This T cell receptor (beta chain) was profiled in a study of blood T cells in healthy people across ages (dated by TCRdb to between 2014 and 2016). With respect to the entire study: In model experiments, template switching captured about one uniquely barcoded TCR beta cDNA molecule for every two T cells. Using deep sequencing normalized with unique cDNA molecular identifiers, the study measured how TCR beta repertoire diversity changes with age. The donors were divided into four age groups: young (average around 15 years), middle-aged (over 35), aged (about 61) and long-lived (about 84). To avoid experimental bias, donors of different ages were distributed randomly across sequencing lanes. Using the same blood draw, the study looked at two additional independent replicas of 1 million unique cDNA reads for two donors, one aged 18 to 30 and the other aged 80 or older. On the study overall, not on this receptor specifically: Because the CMV infection status of the donors was unknown, age-related changes in expanded clonotypes may potentially have been confounded. Since profiling was done on bulk unsorted PBMCs, naive and antigen-experienced compartments could not be conclusively compared. As age increased, observed TCR beta diversity per million T cells dropped in a roughly linear way, and a significant reduction was already evident by age around 41. Total diversity estimates from one million sequenced T cells were considered lower bounds and underestimates. Compared with the aged group, the long-lived group had more naive CD4+ T cells, fewer expanded clones and increased TCR diversity, a pattern suggesting age selection. Observed TCR beta diversity correlated strongly with the percentage of naive T cells measured by flow cytometry.

Preparation of the library involved 5' RACE. Sequencer: Illumina HiSeq 2500. The second PCR ran for roughly 7 to 12 cycles and used a J-beta primer mix along with a sample-barcoded 5' primer. Each TCR beta cDNA molecule received a unique molecular identifier from a template-switch 5' adaptor carrying 12 random nucleotides. Each sample yielded at least 2.5 million CDR3-containing paired-end reads. All of the RNA was converted into first-strand cDNA using the Mint cDNA synthesis kit, with a TRBC-specific oligonucleotide serving as the primer. Following uracil-DNA glycosylase treatment, a first 18-cycle PCR with universal primers M1SS and BC2_uni_R was performed on all cDNA. As for how the authors treated the data: Normalization of each sample was performed by random selection of 1 million high-quality reads, each carrying a distinct molecular identifier. Instead of being binned into consensus sequences, reads with shared molecular identifiers were discarded. MiTCR, with a Q25 quality threshold and the strictest error-elimination algorithm, was used for CDR3 identification, clonotype clustering and error correction. Lower-bound total TCR beta diversity was estimated with a nonparametric unseen species model using Euler transformation. TCRdb reprocessing: public reads trimmed at Q25 with fastp, clones called with MiXCR, in-frame beta chains kept. Each entry merges the rows of one CDR3 protein and shows their most common DNA and genes. TCRdb's processing, not the authors', yielded these V and J calls. This sample lists 1.5 million to 2 million distinct CDR3 sequences; around half were detected once. Approximately 2.1% of the sample goes to the ten largest clones.

Here V drops 7 bases and J drops 3 bases, and the junction holds 4 bases not matched to any gene. CDR1 and CDR2 (MNHEY, SMNVEV) derive from the germline V gene (reference sequence). Counted from cysteine to phenylalanine, this CDR3 has 14 amino acids. The read is trimmed to its CDR3 DNA, 42 bases read in frame from base 1. Comments on this clonotype: Its antigen is still unknown. No qualities accompany the bases; no much larger clone lies one base away.

The roughly 39 donors, aged roughly 6 to 90 years, were systemically healthy Caucasian individuals from Russia. About 9.1 milliliters of peripheral blood were collected from each donor into EDTA-treated Vacutainer tubes. PBMCs were isolated by Ficoll-Paque density-gradient centrifugation, with at least 6 million obtained per sample. Trizol reagent was used to extract total RNA from the PBMCs, yielding at least 5.5 micrograms per sample. For every donor, flow cytometry on a PBMC aliquot measured the percentage of naive CD45RAhigh/CD27high T cells. The rearrangement combines TRBV27 with TRBJ2-3, with 10 bases in between that match TRBD2. This clonotype was sampled from a woman aged 40 to 50 in good health. The material sequenced was blood. CDR3 protein: CASTSGGVTDTQYF. The sequenced DNA: TGTGCCAGCACCAGCGGGGGGGTGACAGATACGCAGTATTTT.